These 10 T cell receptor beta chains share one sample of origin, sequenced in a study of yellow fever vaccine responses in identical twins. A single record per CDR3 protein comes from TCRdb applying MiXCR to the RT-PCR reads. Among about 2,500 distinct CDR3 sequences listed, around four fifths were seen once. The sample here was T cells from blood (PBMCs), unsorted or a sorted subset (not recorded which), taken before or after yellow fever vaccination (not recorded which). These receptor sequences come from a woman aged 18-30 years who received the yellow fever vaccine.

The gene calls are TRBV11-3 and TRBJ2-1, with D possibly matching TRBD2 (6 bases). Between the trimmed V and J ends, which lost 4 bases and 9 bases, there was a span of 22 bases. In germline, CDR1 is SGHNT, CDR2 YENEEA. This CDR3 spans 16 amino acids. The CDR3 loop is CASSSAGVRGKGEQFF. The CDR3 bases are TGTGCCAGCAGCTCAGCCGGTGTTCGGGGGAAGGGTGAGCAGTTCTTC. Combining the CDR3 with reference TRBV11-3 and TRBJ2-1 gives the whole variable domain EAGVVQSPRYKIIEKKQPVAFWCNPISGHNTLYWYLQNLGQGPELLIRYENEEAVDDSQLPKDRFSAERLKGVDSTLKIQPAELGDSAVYLCASSSAGVRGKGEQFFGPGTRLTVL.

The chain uses TRBV7-6 and TRBJ2-7; 9 bases agree with TRBD1. The germline CDR1 and CDR2 sequences are SGHVS and FNYEAQ. V lost 0 bases and J lost 3; bases outside the gene matches: 3. The CDR3 sequence is 15 residues long. The CDR3 DNA reads TGTGCCAGCAGCTTAGCCGGGACAGGGAGCTACGAGCAGTACTTC. Residues: CASSLAGTGSYEQYF.

This clonotype was found once. A junction end diverges from the germline sequence, so it may reflect a read error. The chain recombines TRBV18 with TRBJ1-2; tentatively, D is TRBD1 (6 bases). The CDR3 consists of 14 residues. Germline V CDR1 and CDR2: KGHSH, LQKENI. The CDR3 nucleotides read TGTGCCAGCTCACCCGGCGGGACACACTATAGCTACACCTTC. This sequence encodes CASSPGGTHYSYTF.

The CDR3 DNA sequence: TGTGCCAGCTCACCCCCAGGGGATCGCTACGAGCAGTACGTC. It specifies CASSPPGDRYEQYV. The V gene is TRBV18, the J gene TRBJ2-7, with a weak D call TRBD1 (6 bases). Germline loops: CDR1 KGHSH, CDR2 LQKENI. CDR3 length: 14 residues. V was cut by 3 bases and J by 3 bases, with 12 bases left in between.

The chain is built from TRBV2 and TRBJ2-7, with D possibly matching TRBD1 (6 bases). V was clipped by 7 bases and J by 2 bases, with 15 bases between them. CDR3 size: 14 residues. Germline values: CDR1 SNHLY, CDR2 FYNNEI. CDR3 DNA sequence: TGTGCCAGCACCCCAGGACAGTACACCTACGAGCAGTACTTC. Translating gives CASTPGQYTYEQYF.

The rearrangement joins TRBV6-1 to TRBJ1-3; the D is unclear. CDR1 and CDR2 from the germline V gene are MNHNS and SASEGT. This CDR3 has 15 residues. Trimming removed 3 bases at V and 4 bases at J, with 13 bases between. CDR3 sequence (DNA): TGTGCCAGCAGTGAGGACTATACAAACGGAAACACCATATATTTT. It yields the protein CASSEDYTNGNTIYF.

This chain links TRBV10-1 with TRBJ1-1; TRBD1 matches at 8 bases. Germline V gene data show CDR1 as WNHNN and CDR2 as SYGVQD (reference sequence). V shed 3 bases, J shed 5 bases, and the junction held 5 bases outside the gene matches. The CDR3 has 14 amino acids. DNA for the CDR3: TGCGCCAGCAGTGAAACGGACAGGGTGACTGAAGCTTTCTTT. It specifies CASSETDRVTEAFF.

The rearrangement links TRBV3-1 to TRBJ2-1; 7 bases line up with TRBD2. The V segment lost 0 bases and the J segment 7 bases; nucleotides outside the gene matches: 9. Germline CDR1 LGHDT, CDR2 YNNKEL (reference sequence). This CDR3 has 16 residues. The CDR3 loop is CASSQDSQRGGNEQFF. As DNA, the CDR3 is TGTGCCAGCAGCCAAGATTCCCAGCGGGGAGGTAATGAGCAGTTCTTC.

The genes are TRBV10-2 and TRBJ2-7; D is ambiguous. From germline, CDR1 is WSHSY and CDR2 SAAADI. V was shortened by 3 bases and J by 1 base, with 4 bases between the two germline ends. There are 12 residues in the CDR3. The CDR3 bases are TGCGCCAGCAGTGATGTGTCCTACGAGCAGTACGTC. Its protein is CASSDVSYEQYV.

The chain couples TRBV7-9 to TRBJ2-7; possibly TRBD2 for D (6 bases). CDR3 size: 14 residues. V dropped 1 base and J dropped 4 bases, with 11 bases sitting between them. Per germline, CDR1 SEHNR and CDR2 FQNEAQ (reference sequence). The CDR3 coding sequence is TGTGCCAGCAGCTTAGAAGGAGGGTCGTACGAGCAGTACGTC. Translation: CASSLEGGSYEQYV.